Below are 9 T cell receptor beta chains sequenced from a single sample in a study of CD8 T cells in Susac syndrome. After extraction with the RNeasy kit, roughly 0.45 to 1 ug of the RNA was reverse transcribed using random hexamers. Each CDR3 protein gets one entry after TCRdb re-called the immunoSEQ multiplex PCR reads with MiXCR. The sample holds about 200,000 distinct CDR3 sequences, around nine tenths seen once. Sequencing was performed on CD8+ T cells from PBMCs. These receptors were obtained from a human donor with multiple sclerosis.

This chain links TRBV15 with TRBJ2-2, with unresolved D. The CDR3 is made up of 16 amino acids. From germline, CDR1 is LNHNV and CDR2 YYDKDF (reference sequence). Trimming pared 0 bases from V and 3 bases from J, leaving 11 bases between. The CDR3 protein is CATSRDPRRDTGELFF. CDR3 DNA: TGTGCCACCAGCAGAGATCCACGACGGGACACCGGGGAGCTGTTTTTT.

The V gene is TRBV7-9, the J gene TRBJ1-5, with D perhaps TRBD1 (5 bases). There are 16 residues in the CDR3. Germline V gene data show CDR1 as SEHNR and CDR2 as FQNEAQ (reference sequence). V shed 5 bases and J shed 4 bases, with 18 bases lying between them. The CDR3 spells CASSHRMGLENQPQHF. The CDR3 DNA sequence: TGTGCCAGCAGCCACAGAATGGGACTGGAGAATCAGCCCCAGCATTTT.

This chain joins TRBV11-2 and TRBJ2-7; the match to TRBD2 covers 8 bases. The CDR3 contains 14 residues. The germline V gene encodes CDR1 SGHAT and CDR2 FQNNGV. The V and J ends lost 5 bases and 5 bases, in that order; junction bases with no gene match: 8. CDR3 DNA: TGTGCCAGCAGCAGGACTAGCTCCGCCAACGAGCAGTACTTC. This gives the protein CASSRTSSANEQYF.

This chain joins TRBV4-2 and TRBJ2-7; a weak D match, TRBD1 (5 bases). CDR1 and CDR2 (germline): LGHNA, YNFKEQ. There are 14 residues in the CDR3. V dropped 0 bases and J dropped 3 bases, with 9 bases sitting between them. The CDR3, as DNA: TGTGCCAGCAGCCAAGATGTCAGGGACTACGAGCAGTACTTC. It is translated as CASSQDVRDYEQYF.

The chain recombines TRBV20-1 with TRBJ1-6; D is possibly TRBD1 (6 bases). Germline V gene lookup returns CDR1 DFQATT and CDR2 SNEGSKA (reference sequence). The ends were cut back, 0 bases at V and 8 bases at J, with 17 bases in the middle. CDR3 length equals 16 residues. CDR3 sequence: CSARDLREGGYSPLHF. In DNA form, the CDR3 reads TGCAGTGCTAGAGATCTACGTGAGGGGGGTTATTCACCCCTCCACTTT.

This rearrangement joins TRBV7-9 to TRBJ2-6, with unresolved D. The germline V and J ends were trimmed by 3 bases and 0 bases, with 18 bases remaining between them. The length of the CDR3 is 19 residues. Germline CDR1 reads SEHNR; CDR2 reads FQNEAQ (reference sequence). CDR3 residues: CASSLAASRFYSGANVLTF. CDR3 nucleotides: TGTGCCAGCAGCTTGGCGGCATCCCGATTCTACTCTGGGGCCAACGTCCTGACTTTC.

The chain recombines TRBV6-6 with TRBJ2-7; D may be TRBD1 (6 bases). This CDR3 has 13 residues. V was clipped by 5 bases and J by 4 bases, with 12 bases between them. Germline assignment: CDR1 MNHNY and CDR2 SVGAGI (reference sequence). For the CDR3, the DNA is TGTGCCAGCAGTACAGGGCAGCAGTACGAGCAGTACTTC. It yields the protein CASSTGQQYEQYF.

The V gene is TRBV6-6, the J gene TRBJ2-1; D gene uncertain. The CDR3 is made up of 13 amino acids. Germline V gives CDR1 MNHNY, CDR2 SVGAGI (reference sequence). Deletions cut 7 bases from V and 7 bases from J, with 14 bases between. CDR3 in amino acids: CASKDQTSNEQFF. CDR3 DNA sequence: TGTGCCAGCAAGGACCAAACGTCGAATGAGCAGTTCTTC.

This chain links TRBV4-3 with TRBJ2-1; 12 bases align to TRBD2. V gave up 0 bases and J gave up 3 bases; unmatched junction bases: 3. Germline CDR1 is LGHNA and CDR2 is YSLEER. The CDR3 length is 17 residues. CDR3 sequence: CASSQDRTSGVYNEQFF. The CDR3 DNA sequence: TGCGCCAGCAGCCAAGATAGGACTAGCGGGGTCTACAATGAGCAGTTCTTC.